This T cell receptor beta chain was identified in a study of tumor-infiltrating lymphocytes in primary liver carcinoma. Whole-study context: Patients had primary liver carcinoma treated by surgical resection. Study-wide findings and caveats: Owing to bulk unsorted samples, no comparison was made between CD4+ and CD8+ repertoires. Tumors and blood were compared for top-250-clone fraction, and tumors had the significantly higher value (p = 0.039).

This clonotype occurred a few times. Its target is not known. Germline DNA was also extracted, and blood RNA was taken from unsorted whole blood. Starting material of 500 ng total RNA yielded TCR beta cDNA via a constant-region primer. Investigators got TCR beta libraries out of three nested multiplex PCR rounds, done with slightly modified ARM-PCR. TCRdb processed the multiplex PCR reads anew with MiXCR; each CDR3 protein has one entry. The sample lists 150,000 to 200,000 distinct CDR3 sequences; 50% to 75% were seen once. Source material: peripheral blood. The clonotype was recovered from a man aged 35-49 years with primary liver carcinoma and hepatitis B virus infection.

The CDR3 region is CASSQGRTSGSEQYF. Here the CDR3 DNA reads TGTGCCAGCAGCCAAGGGCGGACTAGCGGGAGCGAGCAGTACTTC. The rearrangement joins TRBV14 to TRBJ2-7, with 13 bases matching TRBD2. Trimming took 1 base from V and 6 from J; bases not matched to a gene: 3. Germline CDR1 reads SGHDN; CDR2 reads FVKESK. This CDR3 spans 15 amino acids. The variable domain in full, with the rest retrieved from reference TRBV14 and TRBJ2-7, is EAGVTQFPSHSVIEKGQTVTLRCDPISGHDNLYWYRRVMGKEIKFLLHFVKESKQDESGMPNNRFLAERTGGTYSTLKVQPAELEDSGVYFCASSQGRTSGSEQYFGPGTRLTVT.